This T cell receptor beta chain was identified in a study of response to subunit inactivated influenza vaccine. Study outcomes and limitations: Authors suggested few new T cells are recruited by each seasonal influenza vaccination.

The CDR3 length is 18 residues. This clonotype was seen once. Its antigen is not identified. Each CDR3 protein gets one entry after TCRdb re-called the RT-PCR reads with MiXCR. This repertoire shows some 500,000 distinct CDR3 sequences, 25% found once; its top ten account for approximately 2%. The source of this sequence is a man over 45 who received an inactivated influenza vaccine. The sample was CD4+ T cells sorted from PBMCs, taken roughly 5 days after vaccination. V gene TRBV21-1 combines with J gene TRBJ2-3; the table gives TRBD2 as D, unverified against the DNA. TRBV21-1 is designated a pseudogene. CDR3 protein: CASSTIANSGSSTDTQYF. The CDR3 DNA reads as TGTGCCAGCAGCACAATAGCCAATAGCGGGTCTAGCACAGATACGCAGTATTTT.